The entry below gives a single TCR beta chain sequence along with its context. Its antigen is currently unknown. CDR3 length: 14 residues. Germline trimming cut 2 bases from V and 0 bases from J; bases unmatched to any gene: 1. Germline-derived CDR1 and CDR2 are SEHNR and FQNEAQ (reference sequence). The sample comes from a study of T-cell memory formation after mild COVID-19. General study points: For contracting clones, CD4+ ones sat mainly in CM and EM, CD8+ in EMRA.

TCRdb reprocessed the 5' RACE reads via MiXCR and lists one record per CDR3 protein. The sample records around 140,000 distinct CDR3 sequences, approximately 5.7% being singletons. What was sequenced was PBMCs or a T cell subset sorted from them (not recorded which). The receptor's source is an adult woman who had mild COVID-19 (a few samples of this study predate the infection). Cell type and time point are not known. The chain employs TRBV7-9 and TRBJ2-7; 7 bases line up with TRBD1. The CDR3: CASSLRDSSYEQYF. In nucleotides, the CDR3 is TGTGCCAGCAGCTTACGGGACAGCTCCTACGAGCAGTACTTC.